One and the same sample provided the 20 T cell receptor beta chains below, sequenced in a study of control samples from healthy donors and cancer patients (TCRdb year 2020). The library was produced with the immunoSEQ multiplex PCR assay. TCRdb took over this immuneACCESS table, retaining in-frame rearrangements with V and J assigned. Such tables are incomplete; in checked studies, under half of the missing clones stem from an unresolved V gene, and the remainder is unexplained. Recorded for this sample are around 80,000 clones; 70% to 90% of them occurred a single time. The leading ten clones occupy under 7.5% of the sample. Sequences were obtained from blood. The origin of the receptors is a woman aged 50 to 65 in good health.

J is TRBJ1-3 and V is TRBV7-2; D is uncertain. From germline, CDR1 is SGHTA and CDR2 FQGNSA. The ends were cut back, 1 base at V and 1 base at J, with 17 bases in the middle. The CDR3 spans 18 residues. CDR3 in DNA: TGTGCCAGCAGCTTAGTCGGTTCCCAGATGGGGTCTGGAAACACCATATATTTT. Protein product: CASSLVGSQMGSGNTIYF.

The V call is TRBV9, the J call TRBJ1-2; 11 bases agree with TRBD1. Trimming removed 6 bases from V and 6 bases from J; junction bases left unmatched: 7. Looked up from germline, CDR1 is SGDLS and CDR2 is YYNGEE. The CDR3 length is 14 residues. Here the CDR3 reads CASTPRGQGDGYTF. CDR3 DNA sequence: TGTGCCAGCACTCCGCGGGGACAGGGGGATGGCTACACCTTC.

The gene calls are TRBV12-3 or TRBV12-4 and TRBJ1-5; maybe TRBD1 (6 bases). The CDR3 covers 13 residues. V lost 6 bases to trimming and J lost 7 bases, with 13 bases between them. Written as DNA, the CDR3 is TGTGCCAGCAGCGAAACAGGGCAACAGCCCCAGCATTTT. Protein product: CASSETGQQPQHF.

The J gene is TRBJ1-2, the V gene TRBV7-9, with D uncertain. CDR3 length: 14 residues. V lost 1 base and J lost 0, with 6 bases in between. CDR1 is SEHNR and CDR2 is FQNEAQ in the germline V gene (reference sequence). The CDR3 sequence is CASSLGLTNYGYTF. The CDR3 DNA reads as TGTGCCAGCAGCTTAGGGCTAACTAACTATGGCTACACCTTC.

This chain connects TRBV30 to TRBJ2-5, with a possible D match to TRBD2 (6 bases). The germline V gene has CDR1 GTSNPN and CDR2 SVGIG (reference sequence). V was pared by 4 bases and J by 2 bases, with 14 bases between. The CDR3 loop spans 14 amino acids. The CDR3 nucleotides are TGTGCCTGGAAGAACTGGGAGGTACAAGAGACCCAGTACTTC. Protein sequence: CAWKNWEVQETQYF. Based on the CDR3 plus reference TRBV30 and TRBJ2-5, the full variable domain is SQTIHQWPATLVQPVGSPLSLECTVEGTSNPNLYWYRQAAGRGLQLLFYSVGIGQISSEVPQNLSASRPQDRQFILSSKKLLLSDSGFYLCAWKNWEVQETQYFGPGTRLLVL.

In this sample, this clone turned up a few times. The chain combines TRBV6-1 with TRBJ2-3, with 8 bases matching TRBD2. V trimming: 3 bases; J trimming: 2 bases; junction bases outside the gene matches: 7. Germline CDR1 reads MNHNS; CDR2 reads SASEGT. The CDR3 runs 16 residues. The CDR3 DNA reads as TGTGCCAGCAGTGACAATAGCGGGGCCTTCACAGATACGCAGTATTTT. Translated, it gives CASSDNSGAFTDTQYF.

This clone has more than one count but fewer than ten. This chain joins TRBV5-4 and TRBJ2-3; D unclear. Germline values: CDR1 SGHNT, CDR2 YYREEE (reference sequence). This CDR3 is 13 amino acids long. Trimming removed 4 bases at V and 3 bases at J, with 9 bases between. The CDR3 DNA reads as TGTGCCAGCAGCGGCCAGAGGACAGATACGCAGTATTTT. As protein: CASSGQRTDTQYF.

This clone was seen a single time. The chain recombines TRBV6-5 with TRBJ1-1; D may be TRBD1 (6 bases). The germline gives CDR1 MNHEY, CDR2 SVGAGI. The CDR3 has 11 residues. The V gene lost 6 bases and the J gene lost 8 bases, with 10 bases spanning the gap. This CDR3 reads CASRMTGEAFF. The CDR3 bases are TGTGCCAGCAGGATGACAGGAGAAGCTTTCTTT.

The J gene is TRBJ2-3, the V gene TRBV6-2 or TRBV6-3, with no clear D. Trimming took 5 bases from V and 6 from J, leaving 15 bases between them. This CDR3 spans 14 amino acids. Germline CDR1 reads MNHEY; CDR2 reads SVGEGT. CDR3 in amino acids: CASSQPPLPDTQYF. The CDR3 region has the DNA TGTGCCAGCAGTCAACCCCCCCTGCCCGATACGCAGTATTTT.

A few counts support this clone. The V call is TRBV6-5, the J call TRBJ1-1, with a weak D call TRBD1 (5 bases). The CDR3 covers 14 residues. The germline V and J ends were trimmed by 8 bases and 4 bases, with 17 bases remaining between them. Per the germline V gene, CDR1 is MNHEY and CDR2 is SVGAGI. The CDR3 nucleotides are TGTGCCAGCGCATACCGGACGGGGGTCACTGAAGCTTTCTTT. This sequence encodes CASAYRTGVTEAFF.

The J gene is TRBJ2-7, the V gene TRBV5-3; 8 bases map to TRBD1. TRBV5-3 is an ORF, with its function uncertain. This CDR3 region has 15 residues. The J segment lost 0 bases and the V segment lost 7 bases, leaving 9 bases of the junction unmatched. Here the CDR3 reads CARVGDRPPSYEQYF. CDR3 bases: TGTGCCAGAGTAGGGGACAGGCCTCCCTCCTACGAGCAGTACTTC.

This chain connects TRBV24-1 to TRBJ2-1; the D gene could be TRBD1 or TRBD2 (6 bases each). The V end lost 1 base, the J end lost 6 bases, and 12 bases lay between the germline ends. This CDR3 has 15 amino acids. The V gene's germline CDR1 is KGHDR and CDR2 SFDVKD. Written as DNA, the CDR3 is TGTGCCACCAGTGATTTTAACCCGGGGGCCAATGAGCAGTTCTTC. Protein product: CATSDFNPGANEQFF.

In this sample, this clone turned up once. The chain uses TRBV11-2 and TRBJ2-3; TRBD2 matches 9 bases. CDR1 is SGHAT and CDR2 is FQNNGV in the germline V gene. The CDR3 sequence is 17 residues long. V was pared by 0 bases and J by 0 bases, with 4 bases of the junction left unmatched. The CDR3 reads CASSLDGLAGSTDTQYF. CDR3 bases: TGTGCCAGCAGCTTAGATGGCCTAGCGGGGAGCACAGATACGCAGTATTTT.

CDR3 coding DNA: TGTGCCAGCAGTATGGGGGGGCAAGGCGGGCCCCAGCATTTT. Amino acid sequence: CASSMGGQGGPQHF. The chain recombines TRBV5-6 with TRBJ1-5; the D gene is possibly TRBD1 (6 bases). Trimming took off 5 bases at V and 9 bases at J, with 18 bases between the two ends. The CDR3 runs 14 residues. CDR1 SGHDT and CDR2 YYEEEE come from the germline V gene.

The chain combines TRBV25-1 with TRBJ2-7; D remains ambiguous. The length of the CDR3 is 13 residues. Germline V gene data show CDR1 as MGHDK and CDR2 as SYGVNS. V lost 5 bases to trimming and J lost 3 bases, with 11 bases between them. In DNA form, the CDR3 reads TGTGCCAGCAGTCTTCCTAGTATCTACGAGCAGTACTTC. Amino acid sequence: CASSLPSIYEQYF.

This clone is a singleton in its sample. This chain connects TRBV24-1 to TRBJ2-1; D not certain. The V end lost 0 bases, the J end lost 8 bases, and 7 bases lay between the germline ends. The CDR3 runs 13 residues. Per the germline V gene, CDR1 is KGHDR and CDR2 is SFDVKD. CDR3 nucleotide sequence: TGTGCCACCAGTGATTTGGGATTGGATGAGCAGTTCTTC. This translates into CATSDLGLDEQFF.

The CDR3 loop reads CASSLAETGTNEQFF. The CDR3 DNA follows: TGTGCCAGCAGCTTAGCCGAGACAGGGACCAATGAGCAGTTCTTC. The V and J genes are TRBV7-2 and TRBJ2-1, with TRBD1 matching 7 bases. Germline assignment: CDR1 SGHTA and CDR2 FQGNSA. The J segment lost 6 bases and the V segment lost 0 bases, leaving 5 bases of the junction unmatched. This CDR3 is built from 15 residues.

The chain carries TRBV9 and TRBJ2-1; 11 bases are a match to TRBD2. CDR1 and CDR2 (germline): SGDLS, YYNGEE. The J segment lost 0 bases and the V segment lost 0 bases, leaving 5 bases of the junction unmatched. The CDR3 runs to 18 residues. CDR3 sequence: CASSVVASGGSSYNEQFF. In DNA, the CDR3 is TGTGCCAGCAGCGTAGTGGCTAGCGGGGGGAGCTCCTACAATGAGCAGTTCTTC. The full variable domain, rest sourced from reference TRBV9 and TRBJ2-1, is DSGVTQTPKHLITATGQRVTLRCSPRSGDLSVYWYQQSLDQGLQFLIQYYNGEERAKGNILERFSAQQFPDLHSELNLSSLELGDSALYFCASSVVASGGSSYNEQFFGPGTRLTVL.

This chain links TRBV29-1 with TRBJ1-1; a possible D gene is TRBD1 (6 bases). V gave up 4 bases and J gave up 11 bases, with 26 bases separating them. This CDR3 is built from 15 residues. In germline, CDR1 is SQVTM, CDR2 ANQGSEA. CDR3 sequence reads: CSVADSSVGGPMAFF. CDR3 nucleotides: TGCAGCGTTGCTGATAGCTCGGTCGGGGGGCCGATGGCTTTCTTT.

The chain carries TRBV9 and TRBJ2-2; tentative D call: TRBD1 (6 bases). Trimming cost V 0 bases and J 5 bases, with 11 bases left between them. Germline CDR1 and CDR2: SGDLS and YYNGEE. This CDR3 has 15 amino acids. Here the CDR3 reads CASSVATGSTGELFF. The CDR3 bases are TGTGCCAGCAGCGTAGCTACAGGGTCAACCGGGGAGCTGTTTTTT. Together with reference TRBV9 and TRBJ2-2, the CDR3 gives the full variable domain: DSGVTQTPKHLITATGQRVTLRCSPRSGDLSVYWYQQSLDQGLQFLIQYYNGEERAKGNILERFSAQQFPDLHSELNLSSLELGDSALYFCASSVATGSTGELFFGEGSRLTVL.